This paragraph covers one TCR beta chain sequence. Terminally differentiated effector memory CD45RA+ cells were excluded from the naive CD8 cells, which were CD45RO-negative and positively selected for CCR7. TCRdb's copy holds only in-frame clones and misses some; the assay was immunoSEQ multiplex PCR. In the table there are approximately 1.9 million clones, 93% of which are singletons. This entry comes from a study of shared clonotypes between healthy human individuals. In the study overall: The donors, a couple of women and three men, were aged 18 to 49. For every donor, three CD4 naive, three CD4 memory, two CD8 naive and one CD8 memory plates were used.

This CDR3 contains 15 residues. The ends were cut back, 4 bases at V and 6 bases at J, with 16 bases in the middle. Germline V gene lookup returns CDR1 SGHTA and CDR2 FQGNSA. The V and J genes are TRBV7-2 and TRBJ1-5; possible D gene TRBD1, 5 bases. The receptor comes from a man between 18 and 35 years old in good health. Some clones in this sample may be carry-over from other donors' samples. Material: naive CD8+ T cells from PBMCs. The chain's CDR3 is CASSSTTHRGQPQHF. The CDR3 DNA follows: TGTGCCAGCAGCTCGACTACGCATAGGGGTCAGCCCCAGCATTTT.